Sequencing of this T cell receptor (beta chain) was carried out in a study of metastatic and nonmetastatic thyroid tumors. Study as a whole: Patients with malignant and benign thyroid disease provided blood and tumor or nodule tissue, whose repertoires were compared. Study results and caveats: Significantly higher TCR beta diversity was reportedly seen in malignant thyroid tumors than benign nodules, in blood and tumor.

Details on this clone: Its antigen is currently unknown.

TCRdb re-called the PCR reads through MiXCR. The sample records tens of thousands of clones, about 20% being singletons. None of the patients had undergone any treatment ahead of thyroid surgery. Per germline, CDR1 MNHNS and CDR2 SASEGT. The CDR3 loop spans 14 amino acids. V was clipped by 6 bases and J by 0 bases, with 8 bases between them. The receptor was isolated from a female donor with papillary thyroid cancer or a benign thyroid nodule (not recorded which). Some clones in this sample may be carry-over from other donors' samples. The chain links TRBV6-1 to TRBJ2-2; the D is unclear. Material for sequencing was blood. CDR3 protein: CASSLFSNTGELFF. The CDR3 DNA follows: TGTGCCAGCAGCCTGTTCTCGAACACCGGGGAGCTGTTTTTT.